The 26 T cell receptor beta chains reported below all come from one sample, sequenced in a study of T cells in Graves' hyperthyroidism and ophthalmopathy (dated by TCRdb to about 2019). To prepare the library, multiplex PCR was applied. Sequenced using an Illumina HiSeq 2000. Amplification of TCR beta CDR3 regions was carried out from RNA transcripts. A first-round RT-PCR of the TCR CDR3 used the HTBI primer set with the Qiagen OneStep RT-PCR kit. TCRdb trimmed public reads at Q25 via fastp, called clones via MiXCR and kept in-frame beta chains. Rows matching on CDR3 protein sequence are summarized as one entry with the most common DNA and genes. The table for this sample lists approximately 360,000 distinct CDR3 sequences; about 25% of them were counted only once. More than 60% of the sample lies in the top ten. Sequenced material: blood. The origin of the receptors is a man aged 45-60 years with Graves' hyperthyroidism.

This sequence joins TRBV11-2 and TRBJ2-3; 14 bases agree with TRBD2. The CDR3 contains 17 residues. Germline V gene lookup returns CDR1 SGHAT and CDR2 FQNNGV. With 3 bases clipped from V and 4 bases from J, the junction kept 6 bases outside the gene matches. Here the CDR3 DNA reads TGTGCCAGCAGCTTGGGACTAGCGGGAGATGAAGCAGATACGCAGTATTTT. As protein: CASSLGLAGDEADTQYF. The complete variable domain, with remaining parts taken from reference TRBV11-2 and TRBJ2-3, reads EAGVAQSPRYKIIEKRQSVAFWCNPISGHATLYWYQQILGQGPKLLIQFQNNGVVDDSQLPKDRFSAERLKGVDSTLKIQPAKLEDSAVYLCASSLGLAGDEADTQYFGPGTRLTVL.

This clonotype was seen many times. The V call is TRBV11-2, the J call TRBJ2-5; D could derive from TRBD1 or TRBD2 (6 bases each). Germline CDR1 is SGHAT and CDR2 is FQNNGV. Trimming cost V 5 bases and J 4 bases, with 14 bases left between them. The CDR3 is 14 amino acids. The CDR3, as DNA: TGTGCCAGCAGCCCAGTGCCGGGGGCAGAGACCCAGTACTTC. Residues: CASSPVPGAETQYF.

This sequence joins TRBV20-1 and TRBJ2-7; weak D call: TRBD2 (6 bases). The CDR3 sequence is 10 residues long. Trimming took off 6 bases at V and 4 bases at J, with 7 bases between the two ends. The germline V gene encodes CDR1 DFQATT and CDR2 SNEGSKA (reference sequence). Written as DNA, the CDR3 is TGCAGTGCCGGAGGGTACGAGCAGTACTTC. Its protein is CSAGGYEQYF.

V usage is TRBV9 and J usage is TRBJ1-6; 8 positions match TRBD1. This CDR3 is built from 15 residues. V was clipped by 1 base and J by 9 bases; unmatched bases: 6. Germline CDR1 and CDR2: SGDLS and YYNGEE. The CDR3: CASSVSPGQASPLHF. CDR3 nucleotides: TGTGCCAGCAGCGTATCGCCGGGACAGGCTTCACCCCTCCACTTT.

In the case of this clonotype: A read error may explain this, as a much larger clone is one base away. The CDR3 coding sequence is TGTGCCAGCAGTCTCGGGAGGGTCAATGAGCAGTTCTTC. It encodes CASSLGRVNEQFF. V gene TRBV28 combines with J gene TRBJ2-1; TRBD2 agrees at 8 bases. V was clipped by 5 bases and J by 6 bases; unmatched bases: 3. This CDR3 is built from 13 residues. Germline assignment: CDR1 MDHEN and CDR2 SYDVKM.

This clonotype was seen a few times. The V gene is TRBV7-9, the J gene TRBJ2-3; D may be TRBD2 (6 bases). V dropped 3 bases and J dropped 6 bases, with 13 bases sitting between them. Germline CDR1 and CDR2: SEHNR and FQNEAQ (reference sequence). CDR3 length equals 14 residues. The CDR3 DNA is TGTGCCAGCAGCTTGATGGGGGGTCCGGATACGCAGTATTTT. Amino acids: CASSLMGGPDTQYF.

The chain couples TRBV20-1 to TRBJ2-7; a weak D match, TRBD1 (6 bases). Trimming pared 4 bases from V and 2 bases from J, leaving 12 bases between. This CDR3 is built from 13 residues. The germline V gene encodes CDR1 DFQATT and CDR2 SNEGSKA (reference sequence). The CDR3 nucleotides read TGCAGTGCTATGACGGACAGTACCTACGAGCAGTACTTC. Translating it yields CSAMTDSTYEQYF.

The chain joins TRBV7-9 to TRBJ2-3, with a tentative D call TRBD2 (5 bases). V lost 1 base, J lost 5 bases, and 10 bases lay in between. Per germline, CDR1 SEHNR and CDR2 FQNEAQ (reference sequence). This CDR3 region has 14 residues. CDR3 nucleotide sequence: TGTGCCAGCAGCTTAGGGGGTAGCGAAGATACGCAGTATTTT. Translated: CASSLGGSEDTQYF. The whole variable domain, remainder taken from reference TRBV7-9 and TRBJ2-3, is DTGVSQNPRHKITKRGQNVTFRCDPISEHNRLYWYRQTLGQGPEFLTYFQNEAQLEKSRLLSDRFSAERPKGSFSTLEIQRTEQGDSAMYLCASSLGGSEDTQYFGPGTRLTVL.

In the case of this clonotype: This may arise from a read error, as a much more abundant clone is one base away. The J gene is TRBJ2-7, the V gene TRBV5-1; the D gene is possibly TRBD1 (5 bases). Germline loops: CDR1 SGHRS, CDR2 YFSETQ. V lost 0 bases to trimming and J lost 7 bases, with 11 bases between them. The CDR3 covers 13 residues. In DNA, the CDR3 is TGCGCCAGCAGCTTGGCAGGGAATCCGGAGCAGTACTTC. This gives the protein CASSLAGNPEQYF.

The rearrangement links TRBV7-8 to TRBJ1-5; 7 nucleotides align to TRBD1. The length of the CDR3 is 13 residues. CDR1 and CDR2 from the germline V gene are SGHVS and FQNEAQ. V trimming: 5 bases; J trimming: 6 bases; junction bases outside the gene matches: 4. The CDR3 protein is CASSVQGFQPQHF. CDR3 nucleotide sequence: TGTGCCAGCAGCGTACAGGGGTTTCAGCCCCAGCATTTT.

This clonotype has a handful of counts. The rearrangement links TRBV5-1 to TRBJ2-4, with D perhaps matching TRBD2 (6 bases). The germline V gene has CDR1 SGHRS and CDR2 YFSETQ. The CDR3 is 14 residues long. The ends were cut back, 10 bases at V and 1 base at J, with 15 bases in the middle. This CDR3 reads CASNTGAAKNIQYF. CDR3 coding DNA: TGCGCCTCGAACACGGGAGCGGCCAAAAACATTCAGTACTTC.

The rearrangement uses TRBV2 and TRBJ1-1; D unresolved. Trimming left V 7 bases short and J 11 bases short, with 17 bases between. Germline values: CDR1 SNHLY, CDR2 FYNNEI. The CDR3 sequence is 12 residues long. The CDR3, as DNA: TGTGCCAGCACGTTTACAGTGTCTGGGGCTTTCTTT. Translating gives CASTFTVSGAFF.

V and J are TRBV3-1 and TRBJ1-1; weak D call: TRBD1 (6 bases). CDR3 size: 13 residues. Germline V gives CDR1 LGHDT, CDR2 YNNKEL (reference sequence). Trimming pared 6 bases from V and 6 bases from J, leaving 14 bases between. In nucleotides, the CDR3 is TGTGCCAGCAGACCTCGAGAGGGGGCTGAAGCTTTCTTT. Translating it yields CASRPREGAEAFF.

The genes are TRBV13 and TRBJ2-7, with 8 positions matching TRBD1. Germline V gene sequence: CDR1 PRHDT, CDR2 FYEKMQ (reference sequence). With V trimmed by 3 bases and J by 0 bases, 7 bases remained unmatched. The length of the CDR3 is 16 residues. The CDR3: CASSFGQGAFSYEQYF. CDR3 in DNA: TGTGCCAGCAGCTTCGGACAGGGCGCATTCTCCTACGAGCAGTACTTC.

A remark on this clonotype: Germline is not matched at one junction end, which may reflect a read error. This rearrangement joins TRBV3-1 to TRBJ2-7; a possible D gene is TRBD2 (6 bases). CDR3 length: 14 residues. Germline V gene data show CDR1 as LGHDT and CDR2 as YNNKEL (reference sequence). In DNA form, the CDR3 reads TGTGCCAGCAGCACTAGCCCGACCTCCCACGAGCAGTACTTC. This translates into CASSTSPTSHEQYF.

The chain recombines TRBV18 with TRBJ2-7, with D unresolved. The length of the CDR3 is 14 residues. V was clipped by 3 bases and J by 6 bases, with 15 bases between them. Germline CDR1 and CDR2: KGHSH and LQKENI. CDR3 DNA sequence: TGTGCCAGCTCACCGGAACACAACCTTGGCGAGCAGTACTTC. Translating gives CASSPEHNLGEQYF. Based on the CDR3 plus reference TRBV18 and TRBJ2-7, the full variable domain is NAGVMQNPRHLVRRRGQEARLRCSPMKGHSHVYWYRQLPEEGLKFMVYLQKENIIDESGMPKERFSAEFPKEGPSILRIQQVVRGDSAAYFCASSPEHNLGEQYFGPGTRLTVT.

This clonotype was seen a few times. This chain joins TRBV2 and TRBJ2-5; 10 positions agree with TRBD2. The CDR3 runs to 15 residues. V lost 4 bases and J lost 5; bases outside the gene matches: 7. Germline assignment: CDR1 SNHLY and CDR2 FYNNEI. The chain's CDR3 is CASSVLAGGAETQYF. CDR3 sequence (DNA): TGTGCCAGCAGTGTCTTAGCGGGAGGAGCGGAGACCCAGTACTTC.

Ten or more counts support this clonotype. The J gene is TRBJ1-4, the V gene TRBV3-1; D unresolved. Germline values: CDR1 LGHDT, CDR2 YNNKEL (reference sequence). The CDR3 extends over 12 amino acids. V was cut by 1 base and J by 7 bases, with 4 bases left in between. CDR3 DNA: TGTGCCAGCAGCCAAGCGCGTGAAAAACTGTTTTTT. It is translated as CASSQAREKLFF. Variable domain in full (rest from reference TRBV3-1 and TRBJ1-4): DTAVSQTPKYLVTQMGNDKSIKCEQNLGHDTMYWYKQDSKKFLKIMFSYNNKELIINETVPNRFSPKSPDKAHLNLHINSLELGDSAVYFCASSQAREKLFFGSGTQLSVL.

This clonotype was seen at least ten times. The V and J genes are TRBV18 and TRBJ1-1; D is perhaps TRBD1 (6 bases). CDR3 length equals 16 residues. CDR1 is KGHSH and CDR2 is LQKENI in the germline V gene. V lost 3 bases and J 3 bases, leaving 17 bases between the germline ends. The CDR3 DNA is TGTGCCAGCTCACCCATCCCGGGGGCTAGTCACACTGAAGCTTTCTTT. It translates to CASSPIPGASHTEAFF. The entire variable domain, with the rest obtained from reference TRBV18 and TRBJ1-1, is as follows: NAGVMQNPRHLVRRRGQEARLRCSPMKGHSHVYWYRQLPEEGLKFMVYLQKENIIDESGMPKERFSAEFPKEGPSILRIQQVVRGDSAAYFCASSPIPGASHTEAFFGQGTRLTVV.

As to this clonotype: A read error may be the cause here, since a much bigger clone is one base away. V gene TRBV2 combines with J gene TRBJ2-7, with 8 bases aligning to TRBD2. The CDR3 loop spans 13 amino acids. The germline V gene encodes CDR1 SNHLY and CDR2 FYNNEI. V shed 6 bases and J 7 bases; nucleotides not matched to a gene: 8. CDR3 protein: CASRVLAGTEQYF. The CDR3, as DNA: TGTGCCAGCAGAGTTCTAGCGGGCACTGAGCAGTACTTC. The whole variable domain, remainder taken from reference TRBV2 and TRBJ2-7, is EPEVTQTPSHQVTQMGQEVILRCVPISNHLYFYWYRQILGQKVEFLVSFYNNEISEKSEIFDDQFSVERPDGSNFTLKIRSTKLEDSAMYFCASRVLAGTEQYFGPGTRLTVT.

The rearrangement links TRBV7-3 to TRBJ2-1; TRBD2 matches at 10 bases. V dropped 0 bases and J dropped 3; count of bases not matched to a gene: 8. Germline CDR1 reads SGHTA; CDR2 reads FQGTGA. This CDR3 comprises 18 residues. CDR3 in DNA: TGTGCCAGCAGCTTAACGTTTACTAGCGGGATCGGCTACAATGAGCAGTTCTTC. This sequence encodes CASSLTFTSGIGYNEQFF.

This chain links TRBV29-1 with TRBJ2-7; D might be TRBD1 or TRBD2, each matching 5 bases. CDR1 and CDR2 from the germline V gene are SQVTM and ANQGSEA. Trimming left V 4 bases short and J 8 bases short, with 18 bases between. CDR3 length: 13 amino acids. The CDR3 DNA is TGCAGCGTTGGTCTAGCTCGAGGGGCCCAGCAGTACTTC. It specifies CSVGLARGAQQYF.

Regarding this clonotype: A much more abundant neighbour one base away suggests this may be a read error. V gene TRBV2 combines with J gene TRBJ2-3; 10 nucleotides match TRBD2. This CDR3 has 15 amino acids. Germline V gives CDR1 SNHLY, CDR2 FYNNEI. Written as DNA, the CDR3 is TGTGCCGGCAGCGAAGTCCTAGCGGGAGATTATTCGCAGTATTTT. Protein product: CAGSEVLAGDYSQYF.

In this sample, this clonotype turned up a few times. The chain links TRBV28 to TRBJ2-3, with D possibly TRBD2 on 5 matching bases. Deletions cut 4 bases from V and 9 bases from J, with 11 bases between. Germline V gene data show CDR1 as MDHEN and CDR2 as SYDVKM. The CDR3 sequence is 12 residues long. CDR3 DNA sequence: TGTGCCAGCAGTTCCTCTAGCAGGACGCAGTATTTT. Protein: CASSSSSRTQYF.

Many counts were recorded for this clonotype. The chain employs TRBV11-2 and TRBJ2-7; 7 nucleotides match TRBD2. Per germline, CDR1 SGHAT and CDR2 FQNNGV. Trimming cost V 0 bases and J 2 bases; bases outside gene matches: 4. The CDR3 length is 15 residues. In DNA, the CDR3 is TGTGCCAGCAGCTTAGAGGGCGGGAGCCCCTACGAGCAGTACTTC. Its protein is CASSLEGGSPYEQYF.

Concerning this clonotype: A junction end diverges from the germline sequence, so it may reflect a read error. CDR3: CASNLVGYEQYF. The CDR3, as DNA: TGTGCCAGCAATTTAGTCGGTTACGAGCAGTACTTC. The J gene is TRBJ2-7, the V gene TRBV12-3 or TRBV12-4; D unresolved. The CDR3 is 12 amino acids.